This TCR beta chain was observed in a study of persistence of HIV-infected CD4 T cells. V shed 5 bases and J shed 3 bases, with 13 bases lying between them. The CDR3 spans 14 residues. CDR1 and CDR2 (germline): MGHRA, YSYEKL. The libraries were made with immunoSEQ version 4 in survey mode. Only in-frame clones appear in the TCRdb table, and some are missing; sequencing was by immunoSEQ multiplex PCR. This sample yields about 21,000 clones, of which around 82% are seen a single time; roughly 7% belongs to the top ten. Note on this clone: What it binds is unknown.

Cells were stimulated with CMV-infected fibroblast lysates at 8 to 10 ug/mL. CD4+ T cells upregulating both CD40 ligand and CD69 were sorted as responding cells. This sample comprised CD4+ T cells sorted from PBMCs after 18-hour stimulation, obtained from a patient who received antiretroviral therapy. The clonotype originates from an adult man with HIV who was CMV-seropositive. This chain connects TRBV4-1 to TRBJ1-1, with D hard to call. CDR3 sequence reads: CASSNGWSDTEAFF. The CDR3 bases are TGCGCCAGCAGCAACGGGTGGAGTGACACTGAAGCTTTCTTT.